Presented here are 16 T cell receptor beta chains from one specimen sequenced in a study of Graves' ophthalmopathy and Graves' hyperthyroidism. RNA transcripts served as template for amplifying TCR beta CDR3 sequences. In the first round, RT-PCR was carried out with HTBI primers, and a multiplex PCR formed the second round. TCRdb analysed the multiplex PCR reads with MiXCR anew, one entry per CDR3 protein. The sample lists tens of thousands of distinct CDR3 sequences; approximately 47% were seen once. What was sequenced was peripheral blood. The receptors originated from an adult woman with Graves' ophthalmopathy.

By share, this clonotype counts as medium-sized. As DNA, the CDR3 is TGTGCCACCAGTGATTCCGGGACTAACTTGGCGCAGTATTTT. Translated: CATSDSGTNLAQYF. The chain is built from TRBV24-1 and TRBJ2-3; 7 positions match TRBD2. Trimming removed 2 bases from V and 10 bases from J; junction bases left unmatched: 8. CDR1 KGHDR and CDR2 SFDVKD come from the germline V gene. The CDR3 has 14 amino acids.

The V and J genes are TRBV6-6 and TRBJ2-2; D may be TRBD1 (6 bases). This CDR3 comprises 11 residues. The germline V gene has CDR1 MNHNY and CDR2 SVGAGI (reference sequence). V was cut by 2 bases and J by 13 bases, with 8 bases left in between. The CDR3 nucleotides read TGTGCCAGCAGTTACCGCAGGGGGCTGTTTTTT. This sequence encodes CASSYRRGLFF.

The chain recombines TRBV2 with TRBJ2-7; D gene uncertain. Germline V lookup: CDR1 SNHLY, CDR2 FYNNEI. V was shortened by 4 bases and J by 6 bases, with 4 bases between the two germline ends. CDR3 size: 10 residues. CDR3 residues: CASSAIEQYF. The CDR3, as DNA: TGTGCCAGCAGTGCTATCGAGCAGTACTTC. Filled out from reference TRBV2 and TRBJ2-7, the complete variable domain reads EPEVTQTPSHQVTQMGQEVILRCVPISNHLYFYWYRQILGQKVEFLVSFYNNEISEKSEIFDDQFSVERPDGSNFTLKIRSTKLEDSAMYFCASSAIEQYFGPGTRLTVT.

This clonotype was seen many times. Here the CDR3 DNA reads TGTGCCAGCAGTTTATGGTCCCTAGGGTCAGGGGACACTGAAGCTTTCTTT. Translated, it gives CASSLWSLGSGDTEAFF. This chain links TRBV28 with TRBJ1-1; tentative D call: TRBD1 (6 bases). This CDR3 spans 17 amino acids. Germline lookup yields CDR1 MDHEN and CDR2 SYDVKM. V dropped 0 bases and J dropped 3 bases, with 17 bases sitting between them.

CDR3 loop: CASSPDMSSYNEQFF. The CDR3, as DNA: TGTGCCAGCAGCCCGGACATGAGCTCCTACAATGAGCAGTTCTTC. The chain uses TRBV7-2 and TRBJ2-1; D possibly corresponds to TRBD1 (5 bases). Trimming took off 5 bases at V and 0 bases at J, with 11 bases between the two ends. The V gene's germline CDR1 is SGHTA and CDR2 FQGNSA. The length of the CDR3 is 15 residues.

V gene TRBV19 combines with J gene TRBJ2-7; 10 nucleotides match TRBD1. V lost 7 bases, J lost 0 bases, and 9 bases stayed unmatched. The germline CDR1 and CDR2 sequences are LNHDA and SQIVND (reference sequence). The CDR3 consists of 16 residues. In DNA, the CDR3 is TGTGCCAGTACCCCGCGAGGACAGGGGGGCTCCTACGAGCAGTACTTC. Residues: CASTPRGQGGSYEQYF. The full variable domain, its missing parts supplied by reference TRBV19 and TRBJ2-7, is DGGITQSPKYLFRKEGQNVTLSCEQNLNHDAMYWYRQDPGQGLRLIYYSQIVNDFQKGDIAEGYSVSREKKESFPLTVTSAQKNPTAFYLCASTPRGQGGSYEQYFGPGTRLTVT.

The gene calls are TRBV7-8 and TRBJ2-5, with 8 bases fitting TRBD2. The V segment lost 7 bases and the J segment 4 bases; nucleotides outside the gene matches: 8. The germline V gene encodes CDR1 SGHVS and CDR2 FQNEAQ. This CDR3 comprises 14 residues. CDR3 loop: CASTSGLARETQYF. The CDR3 DNA reads as TGTGCCAGCACCTCCGGACTAGCACGAGAGACCCAGTACTTC.

The V call is TRBV15, the J call TRBJ2-1; 7 nucleotides agree with TRBD2. CDR1 and CDR2 (germline): LNHNV, YYDKDF (reference sequence). J gave up 10 bases and V 4 bases, and 4 bases lay outside the gene matches. There are 12 residues in the CDR3. The CDR3: CATSKTGGEQFF. CDR3 bases: TGTGCCACCAGCAAAACCGGGGGGGAGCAGTTCTTC.

This clonotype was recorded many times. The chain is built from TRBV11-3 and TRBJ2-5, with D maybe TRBD2 (6 bases). Trimming shortened V by 7 bases and J by 2 bases, and 11 bases separated the two germline ends. Germline V lookup: CDR1 SGHNT, CDR2 YENEEA. This CDR3 spans 13 amino acids. The CDR3 DNA sequence: TGTGCCAGCACTAGCGTTCGTCAAGAGACCCAGTACTTC. It translates to CASTSVRQETQYF.

V and J are TRBV24-1 and TRBJ2-3; no definite D call. Trimming shortened V by 5 bases and J by 8 bases, and 10 bases separated the two germline ends. The CDR3 loop spans 12 amino acids. Per germline, CDR1 KGHDR and CDR2 SFDVKD. DNA of the CDR3: TGTGCCACCAGTGGAGACACGGGTACGCAGTATTTT. Translation gives CATSGDTGTQYF.

This clonotype was seen many times. The rearrangement links TRBV18 to TRBJ1-1, with a weak D call TRBD1 (5 bases). This CDR3 contains 15 residues. Germline V gene lookup returns CDR1 KGHSH and CDR2 LQKENI. V was trimmed by 3 bases and J by 3 bases, leaving 14 bases between them. This CDR3 is CASSPGWGEDTEAFF. CDR3 DNA: TGTGCCAGCTCACCGGGCTGGGGCGAGGACACTGAAGCTTTCTTT.

The chain joins TRBV20-1 to TRBJ2-5; D is perhaps TRBD2 (6 bases). The CDR3 runs to 13 residues. Germline assignment: CDR1 DFQATT and CDR2 SNEGSKA (reference sequence). The V end lost 6 bases, the J end lost 5 bases, and 16 bases lay between the germline ends. For the CDR3, the DNA is TGCAGTGCGCCAGACCGGGGGAGGGAGACCCAGTACTTC. Protein: CSAPDRGRETQYF.

In its sample, this clonotype was seen many times. The gene calls are TRBV6-1 and TRBJ2-5; possible D gene TRBD1, 5 bases. CDR1 MNHNS and CDR2 SASEGT come from the germline V gene. The CDR3 has 14 residues. The V end lost 1 base, the J end lost 3 bases, and 9 bases lay between the germline ends. This chain's CDR3 is CASSEGTRKETQYF. The CDR3, as DNA: TGTGCCAGCAGTGAAGGGACACGGAAAGAGACCCAGTACTTC.

V gene TRBV7-2 combines with J gene TRBJ2-7; TRBD2 matches at 8 bases. CDR1 is SGHTA, CDR2 FQGNSA, per germline. The V and J ends lost 0 bases and 6 bases, in that order; junction bases with no gene match: 7. The CDR3 has 15 residues. CDR3 nucleotides: TGTGCCAGCAGCTTAGCGGGAGCGGGGGTTAGCGAGCAGTACTTC. Translating it yields CASSLAGAGVSEQYF.

This clonotype was picked up one time. This chain joins TRBV7-2 and TRBJ1-2; tentatively, D is TRBD1 (5 bases). CDR3 size: 14 residues. Germline CDR1 is SGHTA and CDR2 is FQGNSA. V lost 7 bases and J lost 7, with 19 bases in between. The CDR3 sequence: CASTRREGFAGYTF. The CDR3 nucleotides read TGTGCCAGCACCCGCCGCGAGGGGTTCGCTGGCTACACCTTC.

A remark on this clonotype: A read error may produce the germline difference seen at one junction end. This sequence joins TRBV7-2 and TRBJ2-1, with D perhaps matching TRBD2 (5 bases). The germline V gene encodes CDR1 SGHTA and CDR2 FQGNSA. The CDR3 extends over 13 amino acids. The CDR3 reads CASSLSPSCEQFF. DNA for the CDR3: TGTGCCAGCAGCTTAAGTCCTAGCTGTGAGCAATTCTTC.